Below are 19 T cell receptor beta chains sequenced from a single sample in a study of CD8 T cells in Susac syndrome. RNA was extracted with the RNeasy kit, and a quantity of roughly 0.5 to 1 ug was reverse transcribed using random hexamers. TCRdb analysed the immunoSEQ multiplex PCR reads with MiXCR anew, one entry per CDR3 protein. The sample has about 82,000 distinct CDR3 sequences, roughly 96% seen once; the top ten hold 0.55% to 0.75%. Material: CD8+ T cells from PBMCs. These receptors were taken from a human donor with Susac syndrome.

The chain recombines TRBV20-1 with TRBJ2-6, with D hard to call. The germline V and J ends were trimmed by 2 bases and 0 bases, with 20 bases remaining between them. The CDR3 is 19 amino acids. Per germline, CDR1 DFQATT and CDR2 SNEGSKA (reference sequence). CDR3 coding DNA: TGCAGTGCTAGATCCATCGACTCAATGGCAGTCTCTGGGGCCAACGTCCTGACTTTC. Translating it yields CSARSIDSMAVSGANVLTF.

The V call is TRBV7-3, the J call TRBJ2-3, with 7 bases identical to TRBD1. The CDR3 consists of 15 residues. Germline V lookup: CDR1 SGHTA, CDR2 FQGTGA. V was pared by 10 bases and J by 1 base, with 11 bases of the junction left unmatched. The CDR3 region has the DNA TGTGCCACGTCAAGGGGGCCCCGAGGCACAGATACGCAGTATTTT. Translating gives CATSRGPRGTDTQYF.

This chain uses TRBV9 with TRBJ2-5; 7 bases align to TRBD1. This CDR3 has 15 residues. From germline, CDR1 is SGDLS and CDR2 YYNGEE. V trimming: 3 bases; J trimming: 2 bases; junction bases outside the gene matches: 7. The CDR3 loop reads CASSGYGTAQETQYF. Here the CDR3 DNA reads TGTGCCAGCAGCGGATACGGGACAGCGCAAGAGACCCAGTACTTC.

The chain couples TRBV20-1 to TRBJ1-1; D is unclear. V shed 5 bases and J shed 7 bases, with 11 bases lying between them. This CDR3 contains 11 residues. Germline assignment: CDR1 DFQATT and CDR2 SNEGSKA (reference sequence). DNA of the CDR3: TGCAGTGCTCTGACTGGTCTTGAAGCTTTCTTT. Amino acid sequence: CSALTGLEAFF.

V gene TRBV20-1 combines with J gene TRBJ2-5; perhaps D is TRBD1 or TRBD2 (5 bases each). This CDR3 has 12 amino acids. Germline assignment: CDR1 DFQATT and CDR2 SNEGSKA (reference sequence). Trimming removed 5 bases from V and 5 bases from J, with 12 bases in between. DNA of the CDR3: TGCAGTGCTGTGGGACGAGGGGAGACCCAGTACTTC. Amino acids: CSAVGRGETQYF.

The J gene is TRBJ1-2, the V gene TRBV3-1; D is possibly TRBD1 (6 bases). V lost 8 bases and J 7 bases, leaving 20 bases between the germline ends. The CDR3 consists of 14 residues. The germline V gene has CDR1 LGHDT and CDR2 YNNKEL (reference sequence). This CDR3 reads CASSQDGQGSGYTF. The DNA for the CDR3 is TGTGCCAGCTCCCAAGATGGGCAGGGGAGTGGCTACACCTTC.

The V gene is TRBV30, the J gene TRBJ1-4; D possibly corresponds to TRBD1 (6 bases). Germline V gives CDR1 GTSNPN, CDR2 SVGIG (reference sequence). The CDR3 has 15 amino acids. V was shortened by 3 bases and J by 8 bases, with 19 bases between the two germline ends. Written as DNA, the CDR3 is TGTGCCTGGAGAACCTCTAGCGGGGGGGCAGAAAAACTGTTTTTT. This sequence encodes CAWRTSSGGAEKLFF.

The chain carries TRBV11-1 and TRBJ2-1; D may be TRBD2 (5 bases). Trimming took 5 bases from V and 0 from J, leaving 11 bases between them. This CDR3 has 15 amino acids. The germline V gene has CDR1 SGHAT and CDR2 FQDESV (reference sequence). The CDR3 loop is CASSPDFTSYNEQFF. The CDR3 DNA reads as TGTGCCAGCAGCCCGGACTTTACCTCCTACAATGAGCAGTTCTTC.

This clonotype has just one count. V usage is TRBV30 and J usage is TRBJ1-2; no firm D call. The germline V gene encodes CDR1 GTSNPN and CDR2 SVGIG (reference sequence). V lost 1 base to trimming and J lost 3 bases, with 6 bases between them. The CDR3 runs to 12 residues. The CDR3 is CAWSAPDYGYTF. The DNA of the CDR3 is TGTGCCTGGAGTGCCCCAGACTATGGCTACACCTTC.

In nucleotides, the CDR3 is TGTGCCAGCAGCCCAGGATTTAATACGCAGTATTTT. This translates into CASSPGFNTQYF. The gene calls are TRBV6-5 and TRBJ2-3; D uncertain. V was cut by 6 bases and J by 7 bases, with 11 bases left in between. The CDR3 is 12 residues long. CDR1 and CDR2 from the germline V gene are MNHEY and SVGAGI.

This chain joins TRBV19 and TRBJ2-1; 10 bases fit TRBD2. J gave up 5 bases and V 4 bases, and 5 bases lay outside the gene matches. CDR1 and CDR2 from the germline V gene are LNHDA and SQIVND (reference sequence). The CDR3 is 15 residues long. DNA for the CDR3: TGTGCCAGTAGTAGAACTAGCGGGGTCAACAATGAGCAGTTCTTC. It is translated as CASSRTSGVNNEQFF.

The chain joins TRBV7-2 to TRBJ2-5; D call uncertain. CDR1 is SGHTA and CDR2 is FQGNSA in the germline V gene. This CDR3 comprises 15 residues. Trimming removed 5 bases from V and 5 bases from J, with 18 bases in between. CDR3 DNA: TGTGCCAGCAGCCGGGTCTCGACCTACGGTGAGACCCAGTACTTC. Translation gives CASSRVSTYGETQYF. The full variable domain, rest sourced from reference TRBV7-2 and TRBJ2-5, is GAGVSQSPSNKVTEKGKDVELRCDPISGHTALYWYRQSLGQGLEFLIYFQGNSAPDKSGLPSDRFSAERTGGSVSTLTIQRTQQEDSAVYLCASSRVSTYGETQYFGPGTRLLVL.

The chain recombines TRBV5-4 with TRBJ2-1; TRBD2 aligns across 9 bases. V gave up 1 base and J gave up 9 bases; unmatched junction bases: 5. The V gene's germline CDR1 is SGHNT and CDR2 YYREEE (reference sequence). This CDR3 has 14 residues. The CDR3 DNA reads TGTGCCAGCAGCTTGCGCGGGGGGGCGAGTGAGCAGTTCTTC. Amino acids: CASSLRGGASEQFF.

The V and J genes are TRBV9 and TRBJ1-2; the D is unclear. This CDR3 region has 11 residues. CDR1 is SGDLS and CDR2 is YYNGEE in the germline V gene. V was shortened by 4 bases and J by 13 bases, with 14 bases between the two germline ends. As DNA, the CDR3 is TGTGCCAGCAGCTCAGGACCTATTTTCACCTTC. Its translation: CASSSGPIFTF.

The chain carries TRBV28 and TRBJ1-6; D ambiguous. Germline V gives CDR1 MDHEN, CDR2 SYDVKM. V lost 6 bases and J lost 4, with 4 bases in between. This CDR3 has 12 amino acids. CDR3 sequence: CASRVYNSPLHF. For the CDR3, the DNA is TGTGCCAGCAGGGTGTATAATTCACCCCTCCACTTT.

The chain recombines TRBV11-3 with TRBJ2-1; D is undetermined. The germline V gene encodes CDR1 SGHNT and CDR2 YENEEA. CDR3 length: 14 amino acids. V gave up 0 bases and J gave up 9 bases, with 12 bases separating them. The CDR3 DNA sequence: TGTGCCAGCAGCTTAGACGATCTGGTTTCTGAGCAGTTCTTC. Residues: CASSLDDLVSEQFF.

This rearrangement joins TRBV20-1 to TRBJ2-3; tentatively, D is TRBD1 or TRBD2 (5 bases each). Germline-derived CDR1 and CDR2 are DFQATT and SNEGSKA (reference sequence). V was cut by 7 bases and J by 1 base, with 15 bases left in between. This CDR3 contains 14 residues. CDR3 sequence (DNA): TGCAGTGTCAACGAGGGGTCGGGCACAGATACGCAGTATTTT. It yields the protein CSVNEGSGTDTQYF.

The chain has TRBV2 and TRBJ2-5; 9 bases line up with TRBD1. The V and J ends lost 8 bases and 9 bases, in that order; junction bases with no gene match: 13. There are 14 residues in the CDR3. Germline CDR1 is SNHLY and CDR2 is FYNNEI. CDR3 in amino acids: CASGTGTGRLAQYF. In nucleotides, the CDR3 is TGTGCCAGCGGGACCGGGACAGGGCGCTTAGCCCAGTACTTC.

The chain recombines TRBV6-5 with TRBJ2-7; the D gene is possibly TRBD1 (6 bases). Trimming stripped 2 bases from V and 4 bases from J, with 9 bases between. Germline loops: CDR1 MNHEY, CDR2 SVGAGI. The CDR3 covers 13 residues. CDR3 loop: CASSYATGYEQYF. CDR3 nucleotide sequence: TGTGCCAGCAGTTACGCGACAGGATACGAGCAGTACTTC.